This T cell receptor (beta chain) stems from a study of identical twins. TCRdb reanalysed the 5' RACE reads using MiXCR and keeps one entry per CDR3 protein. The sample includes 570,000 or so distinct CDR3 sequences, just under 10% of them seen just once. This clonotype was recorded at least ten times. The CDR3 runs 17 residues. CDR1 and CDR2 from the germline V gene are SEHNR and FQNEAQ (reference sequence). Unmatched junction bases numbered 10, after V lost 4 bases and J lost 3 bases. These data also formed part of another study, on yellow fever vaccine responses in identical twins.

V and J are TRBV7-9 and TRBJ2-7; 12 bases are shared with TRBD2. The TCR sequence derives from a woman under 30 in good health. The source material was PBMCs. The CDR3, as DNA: TGTGCCAGCAGCTCACCCCTCGGACTAGCGGGAATCTACGAGCAGTACTTC. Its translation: CASSSPLGLAGIYEQYF.